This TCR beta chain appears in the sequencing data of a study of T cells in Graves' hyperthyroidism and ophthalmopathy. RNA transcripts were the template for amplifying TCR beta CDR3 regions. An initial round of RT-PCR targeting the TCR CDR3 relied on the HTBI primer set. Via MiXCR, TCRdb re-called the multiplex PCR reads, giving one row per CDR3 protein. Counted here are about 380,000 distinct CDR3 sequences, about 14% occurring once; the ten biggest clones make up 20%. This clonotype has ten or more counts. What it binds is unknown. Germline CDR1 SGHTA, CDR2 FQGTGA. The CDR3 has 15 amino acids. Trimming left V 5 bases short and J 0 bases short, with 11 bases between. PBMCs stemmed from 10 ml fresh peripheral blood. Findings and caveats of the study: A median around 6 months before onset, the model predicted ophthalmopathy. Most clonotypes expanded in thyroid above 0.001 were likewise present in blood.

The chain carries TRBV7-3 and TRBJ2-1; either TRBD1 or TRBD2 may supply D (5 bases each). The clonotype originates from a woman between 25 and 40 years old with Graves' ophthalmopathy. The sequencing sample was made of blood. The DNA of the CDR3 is TGTGCCAGCAGCGAACCAGGGAGCTCCTACAATGAGCAGTTCTTC. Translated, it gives CASSEPGSSYNEQFF.